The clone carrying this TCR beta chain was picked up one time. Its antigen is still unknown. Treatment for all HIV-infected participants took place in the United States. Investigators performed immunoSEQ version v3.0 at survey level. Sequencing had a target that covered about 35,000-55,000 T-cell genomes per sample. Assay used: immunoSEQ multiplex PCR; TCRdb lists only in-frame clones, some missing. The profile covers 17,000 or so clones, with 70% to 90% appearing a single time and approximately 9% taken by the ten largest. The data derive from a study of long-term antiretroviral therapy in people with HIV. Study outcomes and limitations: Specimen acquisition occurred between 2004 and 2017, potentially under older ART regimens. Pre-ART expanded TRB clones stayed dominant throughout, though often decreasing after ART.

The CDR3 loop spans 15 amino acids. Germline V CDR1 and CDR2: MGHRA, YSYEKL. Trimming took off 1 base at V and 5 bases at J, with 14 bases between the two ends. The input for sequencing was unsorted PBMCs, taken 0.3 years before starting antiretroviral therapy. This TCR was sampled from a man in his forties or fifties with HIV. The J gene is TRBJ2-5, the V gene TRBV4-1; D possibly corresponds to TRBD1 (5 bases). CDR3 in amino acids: CASSQVTQALETQYF. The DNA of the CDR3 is TGCGCCAGCAGCCAAGTTACACAGGCTTTGGAGACCCAGTACTTC.